These 12 T cell receptor beta chains share one sample of origin, sequenced in a study of beta chain features in type 1 diabetes. The study, taken as a whole, reports: Within each of all four CD4+ subsets, Type 1 diabetes patients had TCRB CDR3s that were moderately but significantly shorter.

Expressed TCRB transcripts were sequenced, since all the RNA that had been isolated was reverse transcribed. The assay was immunoSEQ multiplex PCR, and TCRdb's table has in-frame clones only and misses some. This repertoire shows 600,000 to 700,000 clones, roughly 13% found once; its top ten account for around 0.022%. The antigens these receptors bind are not known. The sequenced material came from naive CD4+ T cells from blood. The receptors stem from a man between 18 and 35 years old with type 1 diabetes.

The chain recombines TRBV6-1 with TRBJ1-2, with 8 bases that match TRBD1. The CDR3 has 15 residues. From germline, CDR1 is MNHNS and CDR2 SASEGT. J gave up 2 bases and V 3 bases, and 5 bases lay outside the gene matches. The CDR3: CASSDPGTGNYGYTF. The CDR3 nucleotides are TGTGCCAGCAGTGACCCCGGGACAGGCAACTATGGCTACACCTTC.

The genes are TRBV7-2 and TRBJ1-1; tentatively, D is TRBD1 (6 bases). This CDR3 has 12 residues. Germline V CDR1 and CDR2: SGHTA, FQGNSA. Trimming shortened V by 10 bases and J by 6 bases, and 15 bases separated the two germline ends. The CDR3 sequence: CATHRDVPEAFF. CDR3 coding DNA: TGTGCCACCCACAGGGATGTCCCTGAAGCTTTCTTT. The full variable domain, completed using reference TRBV7-2 and TRBJ1-1, is GAGVSQSPSNKVTEKGKDVELRCDPISGHTALYWYRQSLGQGLEFLIYFQGNSAPDKSGLPSDRFSAERTGGSVSTLTIQRTQQEDSAVYLCATHRDVPEAFFGQGTRLTVV.

This clone has only a few counts. The gene calls are TRBV7-9 and TRBJ2-7, with TRBD1 matching 8 bases. The CDR3 spans 15 residues. In germline, CDR1 is SEHNR, CDR2 FQNEAQ (reference sequence). V lost 6 bases, J lost 3 bases, and 10 bases stayed unmatched. The chain's CDR3 is CASSLPAGTGYEQYF. In nucleotides, the CDR3 is TGTGCCAGCAGTTTACCAGCCGGGACAGGCTACGAGCAGTACTTC.

The chain uses TRBV11-2 and TRBJ2-3; D might be TRBD2 (5 bases). Deletions cut 5 bases from V and 4 bases from J, with 16 bases between. The CDR3 is made up of 15 amino acids. CDR1 and CDR2 from the germline V gene are SGHAT and FQNNGV. CDR3 DNA sequence: TGTGCCAGCAGCCCCGGGCGGGCGAGGGCAGATACGCAGTATTTT. This gives the protein CASSPGRARADTQYF.

This clone was observed a handful of times. The chain uses TRBV30 and TRBJ2-7, with 8 bases lining up with TRBD1. CDR1 and CDR2 from the germline V gene are GTSNPN and SVGIG (reference sequence). V gave up 0 bases and J gave up 1 base; unmatched junction bases: 5. The CDR3 sequence is 15 residues long. The CDR3 is CAWSVRTGRSYEQYF. DNA for the CDR3: TGTGCCTGGAGTGTAAGGACAGGGAGGTCCTACGAGCAGTACTTC.

This clone occurred a few times. The chain joins TRBV6-5 to TRBJ2-3; unclear D gene. The length of the CDR3 is 12 residues. The ends were cut back, 6 bases at V and 2 bases at J, with 6 bases in the middle. Germline CDR1 reads MNHEY; CDR2 reads SVGAGI. The CDR3 spells CASSQDTDTQYF. In nucleotides, the CDR3 is TGTGCCAGCAGCCAGGACACAGATACGCAGTATTTT.

This clone was counted a few times. J is TRBJ2-5 and V is TRBV6-1, with no clear D. The CDR3 is 13 amino acids. Per germline, CDR1 MNHNS and CDR2 SASEGT. Deletions cut 7 bases from V and 5 bases from J, with 14 bases between. The CDR3 region has the DNA TGTGCCAGCAATTCACGGGTGGCGGAGACCCAGTACTTC. This sequence encodes CASNSRVAETQYF.

This chain connects TRBV5-4 to TRBJ1-2, with 8 bases aligning to TRBD1. Germline values: CDR1 SGHNT, CDR2 YYREEE (reference sequence). Trimming at V came to 4 bases and at J to 4 bases, leaving 9 bases not matched to a gene. The CDR3 contains 15 residues. The CDR3 DNA follows: TGTGCCAGCAGCCCGGGACAGGAGGCCTTCTATGGCTACACCTTC. As protein: CASSPGQEAFYGYTF. Combining the CDR3 with reference TRBV5-4 and TRBJ1-2 gives the whole variable domain ETGVTQSPTHLIKTRGQQVTLRCSSQSGHNTVSWYQQALGQGPQFIFQYYREEENGRGNFPPRFSGLQFPNYSSELNVNALELDDSALYLCASSPGQEAFYGYTFGSGTRLTVV.

The chain carries TRBV21-1 and TRBJ2-5. TRBV21-1 is a recognized pseudogene. The CDR3 sequence is 16 residues long. CDR3 DNA: TGTGCCAGCAGCAAAGAGGGACCAGGGAGCCAAGAGACCCAGTACTTC. This translates into CASSKEGPGSQETQYF.

The chain couples TRBV25-1 to TRBJ2-7; 8 bases are shared with TRBD2. Germline CDR1 and CDR2: MGHDK and SYGVNS. The CDR3 runs 12 residues. CDR3 nucleotide sequence: TGTGCTTGCGGGAGGTTCTCCTACGAGCAGTACTTC. This codes for CACGRFSYEQYF.

This clone came up a few times. The chain is built from TRBV30 and TRBJ1-5; D possibly corresponds to TRBD1 (5 bases). V lost 2 bases and J 2 bases, leaving 10 bases between the germline ends. Germline V gene sequence: CDR1 GTSNPN, CDR2 SVGIG (reference sequence). CDR3 length: 14 amino acids. CDR3 bases: TGTGCCTGGAGTCTTCTGACAGGCAATCAGCCCCAGCATTTT. Translated, it gives CAWSLLTGNQPQHF.

This chain connects TRBV4-1 to TRBJ2-1; D unclear. The CDR3 spans 13 residues. Germline loops: CDR1 MGHRA, CDR2 YSYEKL. The V and J ends lost 0 bases and 15 bases respectively, with 15 bases between them. The CDR3 sequence is CASSQEERQPGFF. CDR3 sequence (DNA): TGCGCCAGCAGCCAAGAAGAGCGTCAGCCGGGGTTCTTC.